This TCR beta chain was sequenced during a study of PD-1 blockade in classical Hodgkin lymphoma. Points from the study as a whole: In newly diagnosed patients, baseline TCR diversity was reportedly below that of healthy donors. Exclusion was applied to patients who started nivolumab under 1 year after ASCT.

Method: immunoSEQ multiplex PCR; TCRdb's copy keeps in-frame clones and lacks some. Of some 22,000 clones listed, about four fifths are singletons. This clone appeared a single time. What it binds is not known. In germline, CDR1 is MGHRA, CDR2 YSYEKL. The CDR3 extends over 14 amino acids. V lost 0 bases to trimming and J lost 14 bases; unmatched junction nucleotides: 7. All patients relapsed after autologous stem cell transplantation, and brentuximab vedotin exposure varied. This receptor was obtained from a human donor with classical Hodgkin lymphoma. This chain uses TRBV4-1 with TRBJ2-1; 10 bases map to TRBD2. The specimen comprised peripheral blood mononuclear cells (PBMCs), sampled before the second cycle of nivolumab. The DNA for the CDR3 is TGCGCCAGCAGCCAAGATTCGAGCGGGAGGGCCGAGTTCTTC. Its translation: CASSQDSSGRAEFF.